The clone carrying this TCR beta chain was seen only once. The sample comes from a study of cytomegalovirus exposure and HLA in healthy donors. For the study at large: There were 350 to 450 genotyped donors. Of these, roughly 82% fell in the genetic ancestry cluster associated with self-reported Caucasian donors.

V was clipped by 5 bases and J by 5 bases; unmatched bases: 6. CDR1 and CDR2 (germline): SGHNT, YYREEE (reference sequence). The CDR3 runs 13 residues. Both 60 Vbeta primers and 13 Jbeta primers went into the PCR. Data came from immunoSEQ multiplex PCR; TCRdb stores just in-frame clones and leaves some out. The repertoire holds some 110,000 clones, 75% to 85% seen once, with approximately 2% in the top ten. This chain uses TRBV5-4 with TRBJ2-7, with TRBD1 matching over 8 bases. The sequence was obtained from a young man in good health and CMV-seronegative. The sequencing input was PBMCs. The CDR3 sequence is CASRRQGSDEQYF. CDR3 sequence (DNA): TGTGCCAGCAGGAGACAGGGGAGCGACGAGCAGTACTTC.